The 29 T cell receptor beta chains presented below share a single source sample, sequenced in a study of T cell responses to AZD1222 COVID-19 vaccine. Profiled with immunoSEQ multiplex PCR; TCRdb holds only in-frame clones, not every one. The sample carries around 150,000 clones, around 92% recorded once. The specimen comprised peripheral blood, sampled on day 0 of AZD1222 vaccination. Every receptor here comes from an adult in good health.

The chain uses TRBV6-2 or TRBV6-3 and TRBJ2-1; 11 bases map to TRBD2. Unmatched junction bases numbered 4, after V lost 2 bases and J lost 1 base. The CDR3 spans 17 residues. The germline V gene encodes CDR1 MNHEY and CDR2 SVGEGT. The CDR3 reads CASSYRSSGRSYNEQFF. CDR3 DNA sequence: TGTGCCAGCAGTTACCGTTCTAGCGGGAGGTCCTACAATGAGCAGTTCTTC.

This chain links TRBV27 with TRBJ1-2; TRBD1 might be the D (5 bases). Between the trimmed V and J ends, which lost 1 base and 2 bases, there was a span of 8 bases. This CDR3 spans 14 amino acids. In germline, CDR1 is MNHEY, CDR2 SMNVEV (reference sequence). The CDR3: CASSLLGGNYGYTF. The CDR3 nucleotides read TGTGCCAGCAGTTTATTGGGGGGAAACTATGGCTACACCTTC.

About this clone: This sample includes further DNA sequences coding for the same CDR3. The gene calls are TRBV27 and TRBJ1-5, with D tentatively TRBD1 (5 bases). V was pared by 1 base and J by 4 bases, with 5 bases between. The CDR3 spans 13 residues. Germline CDR1 is MNHEY and CDR2 is SMNVEV (reference sequence). This CDR3 is CASSLWGNQPQHF. CDR3 DNA sequence: TGTGCCAGCAGTTTATGGGGGAATCAGCCCCAGCATTTT.

This chain connects TRBV6-5 to TRBJ1-2, with D unclear. Germline V gene data show CDR1 as MNHEY and CDR2 as SVGAGI. The CDR3 sequence is 14 residues long. The V end lost 4 bases, the J end lost 8 bases, and 17 bases lay between the germline ends. For the CDR3, the DNA is TGTGCCAGCAGTTTGGTCTCGGGGAGGTACGGCTACACCTTC. Encoded protein: CASSLVSGRYGYTF.

The chain is built from TRBV9 and TRBJ2-7; 8 nucleotides line up with TRBD2. V shed 0 bases, J shed 3 bases, and the junction held 8 bases outside the gene matches. The germline V gene encodes CDR1 SGDLS and CDR2 YYNGEE. The CDR3 contains 16 residues. The CDR3 DNA follows: TGTGCCAGCAGCGTAGCTCCACTAGCGGCTGGCTACGAGCAGTACTTC. It encodes CASSVAPLAAGYEQYF. The complete variable domain, with remaining parts taken from reference TRBV9 and TRBJ2-7, reads DSGVTQTPKHLITATGQRVTLRCSPRSGDLSVYWYQQSLDQGLQFLIQYYNGEERAKGNILERFSAQQFPDLHSELNLSSLELGDSALYFCASSVAPLAAGYEQYFGPGTRLTVT.

The chain links TRBV15 to TRBJ2-1; the D is unclear. Looked up from germline, CDR1 is LNHNV and CDR2 is YYDKDF (reference sequence). Trimming left V 3 bases short and J 5 bases short, with 8 bases between. The CDR3 sequence is 13 residues long. The CDR3 sequence: CATSSGPNNEQFF. The DNA for the CDR3 is TGTGCCACCAGCAGCGGGCCTAACAATGAGCAGTTCTTC. Variable domain in full (rest from reference TRBV15 and TRBJ2-1): DAMVIQNPRYQVTQFGKPVTLSCSQTLNHNVMYWYQQKSSQAPKLLFHYYDKDFNNEADTPDNFQSRRPNTSFCFLDIRSPGLGDTAMYLCATSSGPNNEQFFGPGTRLTVL.

CDR3: CASSLVEPGSDTQYF. CDR3 coding DNA: TGTGCCAGCAGCTTAGTTGAGCCGGGATCAGATACGCAGTATTTT. The chain has TRBV7-9 and TRBJ2-3, with D possibly being TRBD2 (5 bases). The CDR3 is 15 residues long. V was trimmed by 1 base and J by 4 bases, leaving 12 bases between them. Looked up from germline, CDR1 is SEHNR and CDR2 is FQNEAQ (reference sequence).

The CDR3 nucleotides read TGCGCCAGCAGCTTTCGAGGGTTGGGACTAGCGGTTAACAATGAGCAGTTCTTC. Its protein is CASSFRGLGLAVNNEQFF. The genes are TRBV5-1 and TRBJ2-1, with TRBD2 matching over 11 bases. CDR1 SGHRS and CDR2 YFSETQ come from the germline V gene. The CDR3 consists of 18 residues. Trimming at V came to 2 bases and at J to 5 bases, leaving 12 bases not matched to a gene. Based on the CDR3 plus reference TRBV5-1 and TRBJ2-1, the full variable domain is KAGVTQTPRYLIKTRGQQVTLSCSPISGHRSVSWYQQTPGQGLQFLFEYFSETQRNKGNFPGRFSGRQFSNSRSEMNVSTLELGDSALYLCASSFRGLGLAVNNEQFFGPGTRLTVL.

The chain recombines TRBV7-3 with TRBJ1-1; D unresolved. Germline V gene sequence: CDR1 SGHTA, CDR2 FQGTGA. V lost 2 bases and J lost 4, with 8 bases in between. This CDR3 is 13 amino acids long. This CDR3 reads CASSLLAGTEAFF. DNA of the CDR3: TGTGCCAGCAGCTTACTCGCCGGCACTGAAGCTTTCTTT. The entire variable domain, with the rest obtained from reference TRBV7-3 and TRBJ1-1, is as follows: GAGVSQTPSNKVTEKGKYVELRCDPISGHTALYWYRQSLGQGPEFLIYFQGTGAADDSGLPNDRFFAVRPEGSVSTLKIQRTERGDSAVYLCASSLLAGTEAFFGQGTRLTVV.

This rearrangement joins TRBV18 to TRBJ1-2, with 7 nucleotides matching TRBD1. After removal of 3 bases from V and 2 bases from J, the junction contained 3 bases not matched to a gene. Germline lookup yields CDR1 KGHSH and CDR2 LQKENI. The CDR3 extends over 14 amino acids. CDR3: CASSPMDRNYGYTF. The CDR3 DNA reads as TGTGCCAGCTCACCGATGGACAGGAACTATGGCTACACCTTC.

The chain uses TRBV11-2 and TRBJ2-7; TRBD1 aligns across 7 bases. Trimming cost V 3 bases and J 0 bases; bases outside gene matches: 11. The CDR3 is 17 amino acids. Germline V gene data show CDR1 as SGHAT and CDR2 as FQNNGV. The CDR3 spells CASSFQGGYPSSYEQYF. The CDR3 DNA follows: TGTGCCAGCAGCTTCCAAGGGGGCTATCCTAGCTCCTACGAGCAGTACTTC.

The chain links TRBV15 to TRBJ2-7; D is unclear. This CDR3 spans 13 amino acids. CDR1 and CDR2 from the germline V gene are LNHNV and YYDKDF (reference sequence). Trimming took 1 base from V and 0 from J, leaving 4 bases between them. CDR3 DNA sequence: TGTGCCACCAGCAGAGCGATCTCCTACGAGCAGTACTTC. Encoded protein: CATSRAISYEQYF. The full variable domain, with the rest looked up from reference TRBV15 and TRBJ2-7, is DAMVIQNPRYQVTQFGKPVTLSCSQTLNHNVMYWYQQKSSQAPKLLFHYYDKDFNNEADTPDNFQSRRPNTSFCFLDIRSPGLGDTAMYLCATSRAISYEQYFGPGTRLTVT.

V gene TRBV19 combines with J gene TRBJ1-3; perhaps TRBD1 as D (5 bases). CDR3 length equals 13 residues. The germline V gene encodes CDR1 LNHDA and CDR2 SQIVND (reference sequence). V dropped 3 bases and J dropped 7 bases, with 10 bases sitting between them. CDR3 residues: CASSILKGNTIYF. In DNA form, the CDR3 reads TGTGCCAGTAGTATTCTGAAGGGGAACACCATATATTTT.

The V gene is TRBV30, the J gene TRBJ1-4; perhaps TRBD1 as D (6 bases). CDR3 length equals 16 residues. Trimming removed 2 bases at V and 6 bases at J, with 19 bases between. CDR1 and CDR2 from the germline V gene are GTSNPN and SVGIG (reference sequence). This CDR3 reads CAWSKLGQWGHEKLFF. The DNA of the CDR3 is TGTGCCTGGAGTAAACTCGGACAGTGGGGGCATGAAAAACTGTTTTTT.

This clone was counted only a few times. The chain has TRBV19 and TRBJ1-2, with D possibly being TRBD1 (5 bases). Germline CDR1 reads LNHDA; CDR2 reads SQIVND (reference sequence). V gave up 5 bases and J gave up 8 bases, with 15 bases separating them. CDR3 length: 13 amino acids. The CDR3 protein is CASSRGVSEGYTF. In DNA, the CDR3 is TGTGCCAGTAGTCGAGGGGTATCGGAAGGCTACACCTTC. Using reference TRBV19 and TRBJ1-2 for the parts outside the CDR3, the full variable domain is DGGITQSPKYLFRKEGQNVTLSCEQNLNHDAMYWYRQDPGQGLRLIYYSQIVNDFQKGDIAEGYSVSREKKESFPLTVTSAQKNPTAFYLCASSRGVSEGYTFGSGTRLTVV.

This clone occurred once. The chain links TRBV5-4 to TRBJ1-4; 9 bases match TRBD1. The ends lost 3 bases at V and 3 bases at J; junction bases unmatched: 3. CDR1 is SGHNT and CDR2 is YYREEE in the germline V gene (reference sequence). This CDR3 has 15 amino acids. The CDR3 region is CASSSGDRANEKLFF. The CDR3 DNA reads as TGTGCCAGCAGCTCGGGGGACAGGGCTAATGAAAAACTGTTTTTT.

The chain employs TRBV5-8 and TRBJ1-4; no reliable D call. The CDR3 totals 15 residues. The V gene's germline CDR1 is SGHTS and CDR2 YDEGEE. Trimming pared 1 base from V and 4 bases from J, leaving 11 bases between. CDR3 sequence: CASSLPGLINEKLFF. CDR3 coding DNA: TGTGCCAGCAGCTTGCCGGGCCTCATTAATGAAAAACTGTTTTTT.

The chain couples TRBV19 to TRBJ1-2; 7 nucleotides match TRBD1. The CDR3 covers 15 residues. CDR1 and CDR2 (germline): LNHDA, SQIVND (reference sequence). Unmatched junction bases numbered 5, after V lost 4 bases and J lost 0 bases. CDR3 in amino acids: CASSTGDSTNYGYTF. The CDR3 DNA is TGTGCCAGTAGTACTGGGGACAGCACTAACTATGGCTACACCTTC.

This rearrangement joins TRBV24-1 to TRBJ2-1; TRBD2 matches at 9 bases. This CDR3 has 15 amino acids. The J segment lost 4 bases and the V segment lost 5 bases, leaving 5 bases of the junction unmatched. CDR1 KGHDR and CDR2 SFDVKD come from the germline V gene. CDR3 protein: CATSVAGDGYNEQFF. The CDR3 DNA reads as TGTGCCACCAGTGTAGCGGGAGATGGGTACAATGAGCAGTTCTTC.

The gene calls are TRBV30 and TRBJ2-6; TRBD2 agrees at 16 bases. V shed 2 bases, J shed 0 bases, and the junction held 16 bases outside the gene matches. There are 23 residues in the CDR3. CDR1 GTSNPN and CDR2 SVGIG come from the germline V gene (reference sequence). The CDR3 DNA sequence: TGTGCCTGGAGTAGACTAAAGGTGGGACTAGCGGGAGGGCTGAGCTCTGGGGCCAACGTCCTGACTTTC. This encodes CAWSRLKVGLAGGLSSGANVLTF.

V usage is TRBV28 and J usage is TRBJ2-2, with 10 bases aligning to TRBD1. The germline V gene encodes CDR1 MDHEN and CDR2 SYDVKM. The CDR3 spans 16 residues. With V trimmed by 3 bases and J by 3 bases, 4 bases remained unmatched. The CDR3 region is CASSFRTGGYTGELFF. The CDR3 bases are TGTGCCAGCAGTTTTCGGACAGGGGGGTACACCGGGGAGCTGTTTTTT.

This chain uses TRBV5-6 with TRBJ1-2; D is undetermined. The CDR3 runs 18 residues. Trimming shortened V by 1 base and J by 3 bases, and 22 bases separated the two germline ends. Looked up from germline, CDR1 is SGHDT and CDR2 is YYEEEE. The CDR3 region has the DNA TGTGCCAGCAGCTTGTTGGAGGGCAGCCCACTCCGTCACTATGGCTACACCTTC. Amino acids: CASSLLEGSPLRHYGYTF.

The J gene is TRBJ2-7, the V gene TRBV3-1 (or the pseudogene TRBV3-2); 7 nucleotides match TRBD2. The CDR3 extends over 16 amino acids. Germline CDR1 and CDR2: LGHDT and YNNKEL (reference sequence). The J segment lost 5 bases and the V segment lost 1 base, leaving 11 bases of the junction unmatched. The CDR3 DNA reads as TGTGCCAGCAGCCAAGTGGGGGGAGGGCCCGGGAACGAGCAGTACTTC. This encodes CASSQVGGGPGNEQYF.

This sequence joins TRBV15 and TRBJ1-1; D is unclear. V lost 0 bases to trimming and J lost 0 bases, with 5 bases between them. The CDR3 extends over 14 amino acids. The V gene's germline CDR1 is LNHNV and CDR2 YYDKDF (reference sequence). The CDR3: CATSRDRLNTEAFF. CDR3 sequence (DNA): TGTGCCACCAGCAGAGACCGATTGAACACTGAAGCTTTCTTT.

The chain is built from TRBV18 and TRBJ2-1, with 9 bases identical to TRBD2. The length of the CDR3 is 16 residues. V lost 6 bases to trimming and J lost 4 bases; unmatched junction nucleotides: 10. The germline V gene has CDR1 KGHSH and CDR2 LQKENI. CDR3 nucleotide sequence: TGTGCCAGCTCTTCATCTATCCTAGCGGGATACAATGAGCAGTTCTTC. It translates to CASSSSILAGYNEQFF.

This rearrangement joins TRBV7-9 to TRBJ2-7, with TRBD2 as a possible D gene (7 bases). The CDR3 runs 16 residues. CDR1 and CDR2 from the germline V gene are SEHNR and FQNEAQ (reference sequence). Trimming removed 5 bases from V and 10 bases from J, with 27 bases in between. CDR3 in DNA: TGTGCCAGCAGCCCGGGGAACGGGGGGCGATGGTACGGCCAGTACTTC. Translating gives CASSPGNGGRWYGQYF.

The chain employs TRBV7-6 and TRBJ2-7, with 9 bases identical to TRBD1. The CDR3 sequence is 15 residues long. Unmatched junction bases numbered 9, after V lost 5 bases and J lost 4 bases. Per the germline V gene, CDR1 is SGHVS and CDR2 is FNYEAQ. CDR3 sequence (DNA): TGTGCCAGCAGCCCGGCCGGGACAGGGACTTACGAGCAGTACTTC. As protein: CASSPAGTGTYEQYF.

This clone was found once. This chain connects TRBV7-2 to TRBJ1-5; unclear D gene. CDR1 SGHTA and CDR2 FQGNSA come from the germline V gene. The CDR3 has 14 amino acids. Trimming took off 5 bases at V and 2 bases at J, with 10 bases between the two ends. DNA for the CDR3: TGTGCCAGCAGCCGTGACTTGGGCAATCAGCCCCAGCATTTT. As protein: CASSRDLGNQPQHF.

The chain couples TRBV7-2 to TRBJ2-2; 12 bases map to TRBD2. Per germline, CDR1 SGHTA and CDR2 FQGNSA. The CDR3 length is 18 residues. Trimming took 1 base from V and 8 from J; bases not matched to a gene: 11. The DNA of the CDR3 is TGTGCCAGCAGCTTAGGCCCCCGGCTAGCGGGAGGGCTGGGGGAGCTGTTTTTT. It is translated as CASSLGPRLAGGLGELFF. The whole variable domain, remainder taken from reference TRBV7-2 and TRBJ2-2, is GAGVSQSPSNKVTEKGKDVELRCDPISGHTALYWYRQSLGQGLEFLIYFQGNSAPDKSGLPSDRFSAERTGGSVSTLTIQRTQQEDSAVYLCASSLGPRLAGGLGELFFGEGSRLTVL.